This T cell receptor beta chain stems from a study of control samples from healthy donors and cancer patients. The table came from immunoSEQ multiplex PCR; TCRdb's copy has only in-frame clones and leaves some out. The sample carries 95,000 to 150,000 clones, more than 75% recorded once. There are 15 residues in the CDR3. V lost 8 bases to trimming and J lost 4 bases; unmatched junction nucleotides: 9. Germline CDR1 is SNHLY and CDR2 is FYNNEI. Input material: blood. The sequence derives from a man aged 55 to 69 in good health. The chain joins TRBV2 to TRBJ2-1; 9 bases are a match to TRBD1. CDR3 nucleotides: TGTGCCAGCTCAGCACCGGGACAGGGATACAATGAGCAGTTCTTC. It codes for CASSAPGQGYNEQFF.